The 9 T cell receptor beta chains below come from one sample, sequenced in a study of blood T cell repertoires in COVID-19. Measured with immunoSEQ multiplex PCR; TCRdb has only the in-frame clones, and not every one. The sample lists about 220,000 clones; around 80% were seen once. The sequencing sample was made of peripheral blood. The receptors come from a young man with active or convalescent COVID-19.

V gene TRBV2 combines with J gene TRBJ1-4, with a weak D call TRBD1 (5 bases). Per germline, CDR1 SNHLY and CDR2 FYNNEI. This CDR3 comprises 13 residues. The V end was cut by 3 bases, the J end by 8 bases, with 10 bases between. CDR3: CASSDREGEKLFF. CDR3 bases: TGTGCCAGCAGTGACAGGGAGGGGGAAAAACTGTTTTTT.

The CDR3 DNA is TGTGCCACCAGTGACAAACCGATTAGCGGGTATAGCACAGATACGCAGTATTTT. This gives the protein CATSDKPISGYSTDTQYF. V gene TRBV24-1 combines with J gene TRBJ2-3; 7 bases fit TRBD2. The CDR3 spans 18 residues. V gave up 4 bases and J gave up 0 bases; unmatched junction bases: 12. CDR1 is KGHDR and CDR2 is SFDVKD in the germline V gene.

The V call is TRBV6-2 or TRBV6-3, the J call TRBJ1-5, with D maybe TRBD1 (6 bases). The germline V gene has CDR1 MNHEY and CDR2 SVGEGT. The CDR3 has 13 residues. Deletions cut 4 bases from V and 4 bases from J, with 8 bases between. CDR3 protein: CASSWGQNQPQHF. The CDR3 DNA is TGTGCCAGCAGTTGGGGGCAGAATCAGCCCCAGCATTTT.

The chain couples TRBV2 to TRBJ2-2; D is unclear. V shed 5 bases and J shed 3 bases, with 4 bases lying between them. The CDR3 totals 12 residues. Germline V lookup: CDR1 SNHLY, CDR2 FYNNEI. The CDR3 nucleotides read TGTGCCAGCAGTCCATACACCGGGGAGCTGTTTTTT. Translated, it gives CASSPYTGELFF.

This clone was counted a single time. The CDR3 nucleotides read TGTGCCAGCAGTCCCACTCTGGGGAGTGAAGCTTTCTTT. Translating gives CASSPTLGSEAFF. The genes are TRBV27 and TRBJ1-1; no reliable D call. Per germline, CDR1 MNHEY and CDR2 SMNVEV (reference sequence). The V end lost 5 bases, the J end lost 7 bases, and 14 bases lay between the germline ends. This CDR3 is 13 amino acids long.

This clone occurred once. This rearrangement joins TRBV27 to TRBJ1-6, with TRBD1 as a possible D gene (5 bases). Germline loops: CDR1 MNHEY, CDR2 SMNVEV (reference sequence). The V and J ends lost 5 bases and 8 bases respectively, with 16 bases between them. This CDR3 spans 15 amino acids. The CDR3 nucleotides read TGTGCCAGCAGTCCCGGGGGGGGGAGGCATTCACCCCTCCACTTT. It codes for CASSPGGGRHSPLHF.

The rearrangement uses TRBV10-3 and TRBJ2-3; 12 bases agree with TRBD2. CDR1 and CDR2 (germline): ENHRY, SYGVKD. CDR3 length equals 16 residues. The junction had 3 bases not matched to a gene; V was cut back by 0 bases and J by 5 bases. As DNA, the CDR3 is TGTGCCATCAGTGAGTCACTAGCGGGGGGCTTAGATACGCAGTATTTT. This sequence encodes CAISESLAGGLDTQYF.

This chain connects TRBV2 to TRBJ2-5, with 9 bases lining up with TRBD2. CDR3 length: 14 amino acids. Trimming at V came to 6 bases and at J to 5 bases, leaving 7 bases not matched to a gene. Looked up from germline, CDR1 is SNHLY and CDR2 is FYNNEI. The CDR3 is CASRQAGGMETQYF. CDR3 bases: TGTGCCAGCAGACAAGCGGGGGGAATGGAGACCCAGTACTTC.

CDR3 sequence: CASSLASGGGQETQYF. For the CDR3, the DNA is TGTGCCAGCAGCTTAGCGTCGGGGGGGGGCCAAGAGACCCAGTACTTC. The chain is built from TRBV7-2 and TRBJ2-5; 8 positions agree with TRBD2. From germline, CDR1 is SGHTA and CDR2 FQGNSA. The V and J ends lost 0 bases and 1 base, in that order; junction bases with no gene match: 4. The CDR3 has 16 residues.